This is a list of T cell receptor beta chains from one sample in a study of beta chain features in type 1 diabetes. The table came from immunoSEQ multiplex PCR; TCRdb's copy has only in-frame clones and leaves some out. The data contain 810,000 or so clones, roughly 17% of them singletons. Input material: naive CD4+ T cells from blood. The source of these receptors is a young woman in good health. Each CDR3 is given with its conserved first and last residue. A D gene is named only where the DNA matches it firmly. Clone size is shown for a subset of rows, as once, few, many or a class of expanded clone.

d_gene	abundance	v_gene	len	j_gene	CDR3nt	CDR3aa
NA	few	TRBV29-1	11	TRBJ2-7	TGCAGCGTGATACAGGGCCACGAGCAGTACTTC	CSVIQGHEQYF
NA	few	TRBV4-1	16	TRBJ2-1	TGCGCCAGCAGCCCAAGGGGAGTAGACTCCTACAATGAGCAGTTCTTC	CASSPRGVDSYNEQFF
NA	few	TRBV27	16	TRBJ1-2	TGTGCCAGCAGTCCATCAGGCCGGGCAACTAACTATGGCTACACCTTC	CASSPSGRATNYGYTF
TRBD2	few	TRBV4-1	19	TRBJ2-3	TGCGCCAGCAGCCAACTAGGACTAGCGGGAGAGGGGAGCACAGATACGCAGTATTTT	CASSQLGLAGEGSTDTQYF
NA	few	TRBV19	17	TRBJ2-1	TGTGCCAGTAGTATCTCAGAATCTGTCCGAACTGGGGATGAGCAGTTCTTC	CASSISESVRTGDEQFF
NA	NA	TRBV5-1	14	TRBJ2-3	TGCGCCAGCAGCTTGGCCCTAGCGTCGGGTACGCAGTATTTT	CASSLALASGTQYF
NA	NA	TRBV20-1	11	TRBJ1-2	TGCAGTGCTATCGTGGACTATGGCTACACCTTC	CSAIVDYGYTF
NA	NA	TRBV18	14	TRBJ1-5	TGTGCCAGCTCTCGAAACAGGGACGATCAGCCCCAGCATTTT	CASSRNRDDQPQHF
NA	few	TRBV7-2	14	TRBJ1-4	TGTGCCAGCAGCTTAAGGGCAACTAATGAAAAACTGTTTTTT	CASSLRATNEKLFF
NA	few	TRBV10-3	14	TRBJ1-4	TGTGCCATCAGTGTCGGGGAGGGCAGGGGTAAACTGTTTTTT	CAISVGEGRGKLFF
NA	NA	TRBV4-2	16	TRBJ1-2	TGTGCCAGCAGCCAAGATTTCTGGGGTCCTAACTATGGCTACACCTTC	CASSQDFWGPNYGYTF
TRBD1	few	TRBV9	14	TRBJ1-6	TGTGCCAGCAGCAGGGACAGGGGTTATTCACCCCTCCACTTT	CASSRDRGYSPLHF
NA	NA	TRBV10-3	15	TRBJ2-1	TGTGCCGTAGGAAACGGGTCTTACTCCTACAATGAGCAGTTCTTC	CAVGNGSYSYNEQFF
NA	few	TRBV10-3	15	TRBJ2-1	TGTGCCATCAGTGTTAGAGGAGGGCCCTACAATGAGCAGTTCTTC	CAISVRGGPYNEQFF
TRBD1	few	TRBV5-6	16	TRBJ1-4	TGTGCCAGCAGCTGGACACGGACAGGAGTCAATGAAAAACTGTTTTTT	CASSWTRTGVNEKLFF
TRBD2	NA	TRBV7-6	14	TRBJ2-7	TGTGCCAGCAGCCCCGGAATAGCGGGAGCAGCGCAGTACTTC	CASSPGIAGAAQYF
NA	NA	TRBV5-4	16	TRBJ1-5	TGTGCCAGCAGCCAAGATCAGGGCAGGGACAATCAGCCCCAGCATTTT	CASSQDQGRDNQPQHF
TRBD1	few	TRBV7-8	13	TRBJ1-2	TGTGCCAGCAGTAGACGGACAGGCGAAGGCTACACCTTC	CASSRRTGEGYTF
NA	NA	TRBV11-2	15	TRBJ2-2	TGTGCCAGCAGCTTAGATCGGGTTGGGACCGGGGAGCTGTTTTTT	CASSLDRVGTGELFF
NA	few	TRBV5-4	15	TRBJ2-2	TGTGCCAGCAGCATACAACCCGAGAACACCGGGGAGCTGTTTTTT	CASSIQPENTGELFF
TRBD1	NA	TRBV7-2	15	TRBJ1-5	TGTGCCAGCAGCTTAATGCTGGGACAGGATCAGCCCCAGCATTTT	CASSLMLGQDQPQHF
NA	NA	TRBV7-2	15	TRBJ2-5	TGTGCCAGCAGCTTAGGGCCTAGGTTCCAAGAGACCCAGTACTTC	CASSLGPRFQETQYF
TRBD2	NA	TRBV15	15	TRBJ2-7	TGTGCCACCAGCAGAGGTGGACTAGCGCGTTACGAGCAGTACTTC	CATSRGGLARYEQYF
NA	few	TRBV5-6	14	TRBJ2-7	TGTGCCAGCAGCTTGCTAGGGAACACCTACGAGCAGTACTTC	CASSLLGNTYEQYF
NA	few	TRBV18	16	TRBJ1-1	TGTGCCAGCTCACCTTCGGGGGTCGGCATGAACACTGAAGCTTTCTTT	CASSPSGVGMNTEAFF
TRBD2	NA	TRBV5-1	15	TRBJ2-5	TGCGCCAGCAGCTACACTAGCGGAATACAAGAGACCCAGTACTTC	CASSYTSGIQETQYF
NA	few	TRBV11-2	14	TRBJ2-1	TGTGCCAGCAGCTTATCGCAGACCGTAGGTGAGCAGTTCTTC	CASSLSQTVGEQFF
NA	NA	TRBV19	13	TRBJ1-5	TGTGCCAGTAGTCCAGGGACTCCCAATCTGTGTCATTTT	CASSPGTPNLCHF
NA	many	TRBV10-3	12	TRBJ2-1	TGTGCCATCAGTGGAAGCGGGAATGAGCAGTTCTTC	CAISGSGNEQFF
NA	NA	TRBV7-9	15	TRBJ2-7	TGTGCCAGCAGCCGAGGGGATGCCCGGTCCTACGAGCAGTACTTC	CASSRGDARSYEQYF
TRBD2	NA	TRBV4-2	16	TRBJ2-1	TGTGCCAGCAGCCAAGGTGCTAGCGGGGGGCGTCAGGAGCAGTTCTTC	CASSQGASGGRQEQFF
NA	NA	TRBV6-4	13	TRBJ2-1	TGTGCCAGCAGTGTGGAGGGAAGGGGTGAGCAGTTCTTC	CASSVEGRGEQFF
TRBD2	NA	TRBV5-1	15	TRBJ2-3	TGCGCCAACAGTAGAAGCGGGGGTGCCACAGATACGCAGTATTTT	CANSRSGGATDTQYF
TRBD2	NA	TRBV28	15	TRBJ2-3	TGTGCCAGCAGTCTAGCGGGAGGCCCCACAGATACGCAGTATTTT	CASSLAGGPTDTQYF
TRBD2	few	TRBV6-6	13	TRBJ2-1	TGTGCCAGCAGGACTAGCGGTTACAATGAGCAGTTCTTC	CASRTSGYNEQFF
NA	few	TRBV27	15	TRBJ2-1	TGTGCCAGCAGTTCTCGGGGATACTCCTACAATGAGCAGTTCTTC	CASSSRGYSYNEQFF
TRBD2	few	TRBV6-5	15	TRBJ2-3	TGTGCCAGCTCTCTAGCGGGAGGGAGCACAGATACGCAGTATTTT	CASSLAGGSTDTQYF
NA	NA	TRBV5-4	14	TRBJ1-3	TGTGCCAGCAGCGTAGACAGAGGGACAAACACCATATATTTT	CASSVDRGTNTIYF
TRBD1	NA	TRBV29-1	14	TRBJ1-5	TGCAGCGTGAGTTCTGGGACAGTCGATCAGCCCCAGCATTTT	CSVSSGTVDQPQHF
NA	NA	TRBV15	14	TRBJ1-2	TGTGCCACCAGCAGAGTAAGCAGTAACTATGGCTACACCTTC	CATSRVSSNYGYTF
NA	few	TRBV20-1	11	TRBJ2-1	TGCAGTGCTAGAGATCTTCGCGAGCAGTTCTTC	CSARDLREQFF
NA	NA	TRBV5-4	15	TRBJ2-3	TGTGCCAGCAGCCTCCCGCGGCGGGGCGCAGATACGCAGTATTTT	CASSLPRRGADTQYF
NA	NA	TRBV7-2	12	TRBJ2-2	TGTGCCAGCAGCTTAGCGAGGGTTAATGTGTTTTTT	CASSLARVNVFF
NA	few	TRBV7-2	16	TRBJ2-7	TGTGCCAGCAGCTTAGGGGGGACCGCAAGCTCCTACGAGCAGTACTTC	CASSLGGTASSYEQYF
NA	NA	TRBV7-7	13	TRBJ1-4	TGTGCTAGCAGCTTAGTACCCAGAGAAAAACTGTTTTTT	CASSLVPREKLFF
NA	NA	TRBV20-1	11	TRBJ1-2	TGCACCGGGACGGGAGGGGTTGGCTACACCTTC	CTGTGGVGYTF
TRBD1	few	TRBV5-1	16	TRBJ2-1	TGCGCCAGCAGCTTGTTCGGACAGGGGAACTACAATGAGCAGTTCTTC	CASSLFGQGNYNEQFF
NA	NA	TRBV21-1	17	TRBJ2-7	TGTGCCAGCAGCCCAAAGGGGGGACTAGCGGTAACCTACGAGCAGTACTTC	CASSPKGGLAVTYEQYF
NA	many	TRBV28	14	TRBJ2-1	TGTGCCAGCAGTCCAATGGGCAGCAACAATGAGCAGTTCTTC	CASSPMGSNNEQFF
NA	few	TRBV28	13	TRBJ1-4	TGTGCCAGCAGTGACCGTCCCGTGGGAAAACTGTTTTTT	CASSDRPVGKLFF
NA	NA	TRBV5-4	14	TRBJ2-1	TGTGCCAGCAGCACCGAAAAAAGCTACAATGAGCAGTTCTTC	CASSTEKSYNEQFF
NA	NA	TRBV4-1	18	TRBJ2-7	TGCGCCAGCAGCCAAGAGGGGGGACCATCACCCTTCTCCTACGAGCAGTACTTC	CASSQEGGPSPFSYEQYF
NA	NA	TRBV7-7	15	TRBJ2-5	TGTGCTAGCAGCTTAGGATACGACACCCAAGAGACCCAGTACTTC	CASSLGYDTQETQYF
NA	once	TRBV7-2	11	TRBJ2-1	TGTACCAGCACCCCTTCGTATGAGCAGTTCTTC	CTSTPSYEQFF
NA	few	TRBV9	15	TRBJ1-6	TGTGCCAGCAGCCCCGGGACACCCCTTGATTTGACCCTCCACTTT	CASSPGTPLDLTLHF
NA	once	TRBV5-8	18	TRBJ1-2	TGTGCCAGCAGAGCTGGATCCCAAAGGCCTTACACCGACGAAAGGTGCACCTTC	CASRAGSQRPYTDERCTF
NA	few	TRBV27	9	TRBJ2-7	TGTGCCAGAGCCTACGAGCAGTACTTC	CARAYEQYF
NA	once	TRBV7-2	14	TRBJ2-4	TGTGCCACCAGCGCCGGACTAGCCAAAAACATTCAGTACTTC	CATSAGLAKNIQYF
NA	few	TRBV7-2	13	TRBJ1-2	TGTGCCAGCAGCATAGACAGCCAGTATGGCTACACCTTC	CASSIDSQYGYTF
NA	NA	TRBV7-2	12	TRBJ2-7	TGTGCCAGCAGCTTCCCCCTTGGCGAGCAGTACTTC	CASSFPLGEQYF